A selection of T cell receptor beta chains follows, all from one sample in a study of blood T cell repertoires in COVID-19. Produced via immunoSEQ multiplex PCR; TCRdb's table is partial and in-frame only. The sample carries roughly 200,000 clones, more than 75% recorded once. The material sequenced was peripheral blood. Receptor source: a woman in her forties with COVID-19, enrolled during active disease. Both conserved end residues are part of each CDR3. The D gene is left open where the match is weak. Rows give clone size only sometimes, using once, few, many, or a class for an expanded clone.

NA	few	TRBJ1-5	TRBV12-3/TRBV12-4	CASSLAGGQPQHF	TGTGCCAGCAGTTTAGCAGGGGGTCAGCCCCAGCATTTT
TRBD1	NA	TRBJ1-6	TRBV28	CASREGASPLHF	TGTGCCAGCAGGGAGGGGGCCTCACCCCTCCACTTT
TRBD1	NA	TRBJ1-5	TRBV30	CAWSVGTGGGFGPQHF	TGTGCCTGGAGTGTGGGGACAGGGGGCGGATTCGGGCCCCAGCATTTT
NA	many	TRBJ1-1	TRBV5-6	CASSWGRGNTEAFF	TGTGCCAGCAGTTGGGGTCGGGGAAACACTGAAGCTTTCTTT
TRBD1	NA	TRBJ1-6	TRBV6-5	CASRESRDRYLHF	TGTGCCAGCAGGGAGTCCCGGGACAGATATCTCCACTTT
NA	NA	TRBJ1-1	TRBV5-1	CASSFTGTSMNTEAFF	TGCGCCAGCAGCTTTACCGGGACAAGCATGAACACTGAAGCTTTCTTT
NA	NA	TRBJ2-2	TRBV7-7	CASSLAGGGFTGELFF	TGTGCCAGCAGCTTAGCCGGCGGCGGGTTCACCGGGGAGCTGTTTTTT
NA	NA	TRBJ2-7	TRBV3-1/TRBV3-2	CASSHSQAEYEQYF	TGTGCCAGCAGCCATTCCCAAGCGGAATACGAGCAGTACTTC
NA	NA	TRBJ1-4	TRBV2	CASKRDITGGEKLFF	TGTGCCAGCAAGAGGGACATTACGGGTGGAGAAAAACTGTTTTTT
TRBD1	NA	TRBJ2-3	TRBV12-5	CASGSGQGASDTQYF	TGTGCTAGTGGTTCGGGACAGGGGGCCTCAGATACGCAGTATTTT
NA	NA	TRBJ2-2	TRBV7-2	CASTPRQVTNTGELFF	TGTGCCAGCACCCCAAGACAGGTTACGAACACCGGGGAGCTGTTTTTT
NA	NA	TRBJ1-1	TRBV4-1	CASSRRQREAFF	TGCGCCAGCAGCCGCAGACAGCGTGAAGCTTTCTTT
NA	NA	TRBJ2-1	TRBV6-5	CASSKGGGSYNEQFF	TGTGCCAGCAGCAAGGGGGGCGGGAGCTACAATGAGCAGTTCTTC
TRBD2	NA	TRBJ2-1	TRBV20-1	CSASRLAGAYEQFF	TGCAGTGCTAGTCGGCTAGCGGGGGCTTATGAGCAGTTCTTC
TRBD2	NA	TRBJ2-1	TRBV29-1	CSVDGGRLSYNEQFF	TGCAGCGTTGATGGCGGGAGGTTATCCTACAATGAGCAGTTCTTC
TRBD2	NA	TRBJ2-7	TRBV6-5	CASSYGGGTYEQYF	TGTGCCAGCAGTTACGGGGGAGGGACCTACGAGCAGTACTTC
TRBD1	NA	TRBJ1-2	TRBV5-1	CASSLRGITGDGYTF	TGCGCCAGCAGCTTGCGCGGGATCACAGGGGATGGCTACACCTTC
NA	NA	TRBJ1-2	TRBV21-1	CASSKEGTGSGYGYTF	TGTGCCAGCAGCAAAGAGGGGACAGGGTCTGGCTATGGCTACACCTTC
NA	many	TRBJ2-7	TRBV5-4	CASSLAPAAYEQYF	TGTGCCAGCAGCTTGGCCCCCGCAGCCTACGAGCAGTACTTC
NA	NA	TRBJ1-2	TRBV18	CASSGTGILYGYTF	TGTGCCAGCTCAGGAACAGGGATCCTCTATGGCTACACCTTC
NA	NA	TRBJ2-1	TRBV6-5	CASTSRLYNEQFF	TGTGCCAGTACTAGCAGATTATACAATGAGCAGTTCTTC
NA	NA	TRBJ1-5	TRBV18	CASSPEAGSQPQHF	TGTGCCAGCTCACCAGAGGCTGGTTCACAGCCCCAGCATTTT
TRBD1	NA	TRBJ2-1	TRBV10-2	CASSRDRGDEQFF	TGCGCCAGCAGTCGCGACAGGGGGGATGAGCAGTTCTTC
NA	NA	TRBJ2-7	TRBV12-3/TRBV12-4	CASSPGVAYEQYF	TGTGCCAGCAGTCCAGGGGTAGCCTACGAGCAGTACTTC
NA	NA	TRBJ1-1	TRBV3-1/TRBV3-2	CASSQAASEAFF	TGTGCCAGCAGCCAAGCCGCCAGTGAAGCTTTCTTT
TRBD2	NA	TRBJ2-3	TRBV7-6	CASSTTSGDGTDTQYF	TGTGCCAGCAGCACGACTAGCGGAGATGGCACAGATACGCAGTATTTT
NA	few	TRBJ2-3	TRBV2	CASSYQGTDTQYF	TGTGCCAGCAGTTATCAGGGCACAGATACGCAGTATTTT
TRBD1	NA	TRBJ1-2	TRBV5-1	CASNQEQGARGYTF	TGCGCCAGCAACCAAGAACAGGGGGCACGGGGCTACACCTTC